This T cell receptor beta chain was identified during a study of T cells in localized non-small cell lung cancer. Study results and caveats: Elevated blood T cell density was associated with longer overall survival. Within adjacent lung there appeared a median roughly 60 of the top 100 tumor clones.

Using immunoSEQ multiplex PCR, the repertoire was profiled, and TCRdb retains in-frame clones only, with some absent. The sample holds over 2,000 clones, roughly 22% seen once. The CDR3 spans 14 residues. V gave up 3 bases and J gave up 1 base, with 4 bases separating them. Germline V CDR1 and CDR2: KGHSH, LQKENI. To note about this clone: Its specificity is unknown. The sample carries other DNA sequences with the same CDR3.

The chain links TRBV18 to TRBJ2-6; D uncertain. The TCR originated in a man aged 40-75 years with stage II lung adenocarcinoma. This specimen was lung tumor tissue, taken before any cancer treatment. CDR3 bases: TGTGCCAGCTCACCGGGGTCTGGGGCCAACGTCCTGACTTTC. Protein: CASSPGSGANVLTF.